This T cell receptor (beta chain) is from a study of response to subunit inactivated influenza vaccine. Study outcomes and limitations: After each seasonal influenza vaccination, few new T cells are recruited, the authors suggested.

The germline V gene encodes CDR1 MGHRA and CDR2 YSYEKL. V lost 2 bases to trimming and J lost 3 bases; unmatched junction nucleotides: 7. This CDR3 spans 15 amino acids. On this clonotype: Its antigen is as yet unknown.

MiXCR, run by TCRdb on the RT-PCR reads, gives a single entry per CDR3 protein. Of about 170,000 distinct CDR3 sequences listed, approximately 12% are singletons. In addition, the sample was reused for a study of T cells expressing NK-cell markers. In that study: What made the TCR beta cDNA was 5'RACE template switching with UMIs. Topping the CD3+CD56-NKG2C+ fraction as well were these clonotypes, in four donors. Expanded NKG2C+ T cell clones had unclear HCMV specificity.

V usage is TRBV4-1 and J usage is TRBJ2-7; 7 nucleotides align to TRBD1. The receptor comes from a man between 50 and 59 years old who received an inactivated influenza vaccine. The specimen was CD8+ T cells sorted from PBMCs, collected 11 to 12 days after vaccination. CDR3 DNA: TGCGCCAGCAGCCAAACCGGGACAGCAGACTACGAGCAGTACTTC. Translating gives CASSQTGTADYEQYF.